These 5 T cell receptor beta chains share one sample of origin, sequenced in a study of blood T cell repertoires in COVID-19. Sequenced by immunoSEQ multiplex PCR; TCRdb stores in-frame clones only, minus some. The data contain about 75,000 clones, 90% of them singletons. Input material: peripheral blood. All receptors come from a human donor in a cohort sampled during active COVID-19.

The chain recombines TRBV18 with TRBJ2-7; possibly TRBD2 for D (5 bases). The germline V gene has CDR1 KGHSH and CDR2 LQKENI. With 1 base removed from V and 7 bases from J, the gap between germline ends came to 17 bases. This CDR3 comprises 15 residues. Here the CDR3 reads CASSPRSGGSEEQYF. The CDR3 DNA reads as TGTGCCAGCTCACCACGTTCAGGAGGTTCGGAAGAGCAGTACTTC.

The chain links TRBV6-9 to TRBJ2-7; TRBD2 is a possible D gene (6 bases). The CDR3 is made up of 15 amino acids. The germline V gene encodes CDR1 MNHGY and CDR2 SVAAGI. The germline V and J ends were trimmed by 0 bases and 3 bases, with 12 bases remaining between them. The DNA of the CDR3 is TGTGCCAGCAGTTATTCTACGGGAGAGTTCTACGAGCAGTACTTC. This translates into CASSYSTGEFYEQYF.

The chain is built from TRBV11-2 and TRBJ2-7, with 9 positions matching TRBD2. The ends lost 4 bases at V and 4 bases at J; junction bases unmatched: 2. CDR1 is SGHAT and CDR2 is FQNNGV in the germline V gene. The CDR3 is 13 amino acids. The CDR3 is CASSSLAGYEQYF. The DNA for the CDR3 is TGTGCCAGCAGCTCACTAGCGGGTTACGAGCAGTACTTC.

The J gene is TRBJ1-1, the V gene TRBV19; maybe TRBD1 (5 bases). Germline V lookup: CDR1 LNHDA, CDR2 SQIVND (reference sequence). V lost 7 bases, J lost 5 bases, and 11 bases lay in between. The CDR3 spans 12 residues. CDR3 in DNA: TGTGCCAGTATCTCACGGGGGACTGAAGCTTTCTTT. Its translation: CASISRGTEAFF.

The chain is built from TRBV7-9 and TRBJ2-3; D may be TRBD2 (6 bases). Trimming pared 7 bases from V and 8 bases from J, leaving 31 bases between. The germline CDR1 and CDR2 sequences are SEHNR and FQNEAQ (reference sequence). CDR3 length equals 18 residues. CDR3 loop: CASTLTQYRDSGRGTQYF. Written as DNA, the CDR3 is TGTGCCAGCACCCTGACCCAATACCGGGACTCGGGTCGTGGTACGCAGTATTTT.